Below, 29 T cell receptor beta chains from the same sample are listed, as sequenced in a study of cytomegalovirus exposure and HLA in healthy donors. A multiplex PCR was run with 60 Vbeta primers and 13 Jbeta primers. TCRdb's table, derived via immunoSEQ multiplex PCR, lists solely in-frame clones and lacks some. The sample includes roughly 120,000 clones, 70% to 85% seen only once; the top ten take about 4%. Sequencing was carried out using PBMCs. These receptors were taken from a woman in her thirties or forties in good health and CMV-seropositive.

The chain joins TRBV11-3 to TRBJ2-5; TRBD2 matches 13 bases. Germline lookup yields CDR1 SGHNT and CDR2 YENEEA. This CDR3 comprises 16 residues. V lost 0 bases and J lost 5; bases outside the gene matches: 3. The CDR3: CASSLETSGRRETQYF. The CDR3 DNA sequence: TGTGCCAGCAGCTTAGAGACTAGCGGGAGGAGGGAGACCCAGTACTTC.

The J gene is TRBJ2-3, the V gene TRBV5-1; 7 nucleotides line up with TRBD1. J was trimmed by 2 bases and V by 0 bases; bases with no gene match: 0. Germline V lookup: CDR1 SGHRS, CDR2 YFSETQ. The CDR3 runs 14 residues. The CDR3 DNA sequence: TGCGCCAGCAGCTTGGAGGGGGCCACAGATACGCAGTATTTT. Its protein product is CASSLEGATDTQYF.

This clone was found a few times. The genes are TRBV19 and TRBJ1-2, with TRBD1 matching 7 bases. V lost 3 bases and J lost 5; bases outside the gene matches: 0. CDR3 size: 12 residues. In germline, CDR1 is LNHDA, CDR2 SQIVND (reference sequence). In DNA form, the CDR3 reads TGTGCCAGTAGTATGGGACAGTATGGCTACACCTTC. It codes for CASSMGQYGYTF.

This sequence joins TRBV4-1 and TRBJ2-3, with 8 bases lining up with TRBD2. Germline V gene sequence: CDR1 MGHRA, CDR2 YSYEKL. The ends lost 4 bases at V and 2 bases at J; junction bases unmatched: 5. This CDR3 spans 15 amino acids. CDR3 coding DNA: TGCGCCAGCAGCCCCCATAGCGGGATCACAGATACGCAGTATTTT. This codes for CASSPHSGITDTQYF.

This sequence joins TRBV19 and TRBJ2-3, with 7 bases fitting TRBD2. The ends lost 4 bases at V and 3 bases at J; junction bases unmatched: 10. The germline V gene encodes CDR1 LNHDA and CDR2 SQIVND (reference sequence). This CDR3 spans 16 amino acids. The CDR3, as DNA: TGTGCCAGTAGTACCCGCGGGGCGGGAGTAACAGATACGCAGTATTTT. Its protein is CASSTRGAGVTDTQYF.

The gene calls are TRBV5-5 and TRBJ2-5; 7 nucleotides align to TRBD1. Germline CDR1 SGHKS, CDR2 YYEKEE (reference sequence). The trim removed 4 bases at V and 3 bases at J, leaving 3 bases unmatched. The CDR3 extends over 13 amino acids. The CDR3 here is CASSPQGKETQYF. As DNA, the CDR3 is TGTGCCAGCAGCCCACAGGGGAAAGAGACCCAGTACTTC.

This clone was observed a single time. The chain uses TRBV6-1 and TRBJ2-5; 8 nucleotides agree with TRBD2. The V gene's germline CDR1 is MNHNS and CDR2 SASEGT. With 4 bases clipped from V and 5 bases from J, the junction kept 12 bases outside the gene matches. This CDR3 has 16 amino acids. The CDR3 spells CASSGGPGLVPETQYF. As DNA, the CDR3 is TGTGCCAGCAGTGGGGGACCGGGACTAGTTCCCGAGACCCAGTACTTC.

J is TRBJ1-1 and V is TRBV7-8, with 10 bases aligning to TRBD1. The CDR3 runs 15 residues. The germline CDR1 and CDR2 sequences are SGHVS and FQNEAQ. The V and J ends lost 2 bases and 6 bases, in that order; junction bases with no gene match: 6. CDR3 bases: TGTGCCAGCAGCTTATCTGCGGGACAGGGGCCTGAAGCTTTCTTT. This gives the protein CASSLSAGQGPEAFF.

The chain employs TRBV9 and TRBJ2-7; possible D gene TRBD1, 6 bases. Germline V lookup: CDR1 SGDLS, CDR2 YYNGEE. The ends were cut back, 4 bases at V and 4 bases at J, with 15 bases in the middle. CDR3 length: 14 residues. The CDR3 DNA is TGTGCCAGCAGCCCCCTACAGGGACGGTACGAGCAGTACTTC. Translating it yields CASSPLQGRYEQYF.

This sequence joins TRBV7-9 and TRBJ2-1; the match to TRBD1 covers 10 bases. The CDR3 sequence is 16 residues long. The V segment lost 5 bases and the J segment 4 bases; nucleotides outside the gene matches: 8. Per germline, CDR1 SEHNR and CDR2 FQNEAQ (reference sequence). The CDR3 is CASSGGRDRGYNEQFF. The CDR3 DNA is TGTGCCAGCAGCGGGGGCCGGGACAGGGGATACAATGAGCAGTTCTTC.

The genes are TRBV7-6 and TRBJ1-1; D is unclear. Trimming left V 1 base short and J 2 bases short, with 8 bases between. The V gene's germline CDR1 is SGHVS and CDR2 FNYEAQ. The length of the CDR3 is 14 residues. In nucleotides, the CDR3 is TGTGCCAGCAGCTTAGACCCCAGTAACACTGAAGCTTTCTTT. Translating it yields CASSLDPSNTEAFF.

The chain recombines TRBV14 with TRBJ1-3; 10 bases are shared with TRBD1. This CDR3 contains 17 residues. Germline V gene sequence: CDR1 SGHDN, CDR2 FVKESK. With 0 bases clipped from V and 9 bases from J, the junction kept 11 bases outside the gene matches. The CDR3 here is CASSQEPGQGPVATIYF. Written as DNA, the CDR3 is TGTGCCAGCAGCCAAGAACCGGGACAGGGGCCCGTAGCCACCATATATTTT.

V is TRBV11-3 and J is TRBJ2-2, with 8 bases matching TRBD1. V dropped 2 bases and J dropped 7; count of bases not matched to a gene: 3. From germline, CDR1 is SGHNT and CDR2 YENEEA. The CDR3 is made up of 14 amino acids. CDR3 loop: CASSLQGAVGELFF. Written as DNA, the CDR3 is TGTGCCAGCAGCTTACAGGGGGCGGTCGGGGAGCTGTTTTTT.

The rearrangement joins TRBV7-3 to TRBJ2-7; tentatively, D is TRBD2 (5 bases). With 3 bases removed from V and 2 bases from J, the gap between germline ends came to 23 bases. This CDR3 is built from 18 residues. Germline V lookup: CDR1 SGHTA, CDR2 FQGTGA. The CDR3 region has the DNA TGTGCCAGCAGCTTCCCCTCACTCCTGGACTGTCCCGCCTACGAGCAGTACTTC. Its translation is CASSFPSLLDCPAYEQYF.

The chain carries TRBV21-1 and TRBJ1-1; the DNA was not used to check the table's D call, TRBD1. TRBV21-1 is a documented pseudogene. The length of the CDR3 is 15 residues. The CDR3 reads CASSKADRPNTEAFF. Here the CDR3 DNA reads TGTGCCAGCAGCAAAGCTGACAGGCCTAACACTGAAGCTTTCTTT.

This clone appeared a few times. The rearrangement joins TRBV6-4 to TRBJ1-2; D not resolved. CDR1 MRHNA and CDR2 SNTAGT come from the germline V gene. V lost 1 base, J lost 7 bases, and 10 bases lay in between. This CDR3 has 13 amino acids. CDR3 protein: CASSDWASGGYTF. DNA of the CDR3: TGTGCCAGCAGTGACTGGGCAAGTGGTGGCTACACCTTC.

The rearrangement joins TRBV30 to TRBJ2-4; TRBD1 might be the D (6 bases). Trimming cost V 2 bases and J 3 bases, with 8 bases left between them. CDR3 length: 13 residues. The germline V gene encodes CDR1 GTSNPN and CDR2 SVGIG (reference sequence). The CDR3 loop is CAWSTGYKNIQYF. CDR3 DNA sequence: TGTGCCTGGAGTACAGGGTACAAAAACATTCAGTACTTC.

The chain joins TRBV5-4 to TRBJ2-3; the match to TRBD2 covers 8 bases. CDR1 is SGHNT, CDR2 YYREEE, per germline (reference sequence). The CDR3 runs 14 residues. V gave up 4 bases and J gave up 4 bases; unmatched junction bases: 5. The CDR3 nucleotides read TGTGCCAGCAGCCAAGAGCGGGAGTCAGATACGCAGTATTTT. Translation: CASSQERESDTQYF.

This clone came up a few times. This CDR3 reads CASGGLAPYEQYF. DNA of the CDR3: TGTGCCAGCGGGGGACTAGCCCCCTACGAGCAGTACTTC. The rearrangement uses TRBV27 and TRBJ2-7, with 9 bases aligning to TRBD2. Germline values: CDR1 MNHEY, CDR2 SMNVEV (reference sequence). The ends lost 8 bases at V and 2 bases at J; junction bases unmatched: 4. The CDR3 is 13 residues long.

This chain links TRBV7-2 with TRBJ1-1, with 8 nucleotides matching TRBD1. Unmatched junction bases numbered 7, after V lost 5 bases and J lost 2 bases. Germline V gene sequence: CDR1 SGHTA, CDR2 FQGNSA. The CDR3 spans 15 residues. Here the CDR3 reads CASSKTGEDNTEAFF. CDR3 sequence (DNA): TGTGCCAGCAGCAAGACAGGGGAAGATAACACTGAAGCTTTCTTT.

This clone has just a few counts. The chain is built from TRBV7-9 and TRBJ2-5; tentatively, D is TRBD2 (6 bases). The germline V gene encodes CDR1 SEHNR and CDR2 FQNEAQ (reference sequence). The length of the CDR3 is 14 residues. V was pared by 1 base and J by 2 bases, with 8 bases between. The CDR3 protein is CASSLGGGQETQYF. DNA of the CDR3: TGTGCCAGCAGCTTAGGTGGGGGGCAAGAGACCCAGTACTTC.

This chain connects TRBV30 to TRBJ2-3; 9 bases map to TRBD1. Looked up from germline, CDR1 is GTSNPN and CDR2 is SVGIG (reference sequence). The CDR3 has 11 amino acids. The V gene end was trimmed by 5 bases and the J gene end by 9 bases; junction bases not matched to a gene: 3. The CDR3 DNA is TGTGCCTGGTCTGGACAGGGGACGCAGTATTTT. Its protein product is CAWSGQGTQYF.

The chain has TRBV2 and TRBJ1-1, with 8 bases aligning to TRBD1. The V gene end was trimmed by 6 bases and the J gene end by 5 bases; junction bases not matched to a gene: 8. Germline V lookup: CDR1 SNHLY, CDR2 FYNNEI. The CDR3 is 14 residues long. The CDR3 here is CASREQGAGTEAFF. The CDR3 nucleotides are TGTGCCAGCAGAGAGCAGGGGGCAGGGACTGAAGCTTTCTTT. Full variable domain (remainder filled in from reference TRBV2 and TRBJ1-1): EPEVTQTPSHQVTQMGQEVILRCVPISNHLYFYWYRQILGQKVEFLVSFYNNEISEKSEIFDDQFSVERPDGSNFTLKIRSTKLEDSAMYFCASREQGAGTEAFFGQGTRLTVV.

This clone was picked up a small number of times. CDR3 region: CASSIRQGNTGELFF. The DNA for the CDR3 is TGTGCCAGCAGTATACGACAGGGAAACACCGGGGAGCTGTTTTTT. The chain employs TRBV6-1 and TRBJ2-2, with 7 bases identical to TRBD1. The CDR3 sequence is 15 residues long. The trim removed 5 bases at V and 2 bases at J, leaving 5 bases unmatched. CDR1 MNHNS and CDR2 SASEGT come from the germline V gene.

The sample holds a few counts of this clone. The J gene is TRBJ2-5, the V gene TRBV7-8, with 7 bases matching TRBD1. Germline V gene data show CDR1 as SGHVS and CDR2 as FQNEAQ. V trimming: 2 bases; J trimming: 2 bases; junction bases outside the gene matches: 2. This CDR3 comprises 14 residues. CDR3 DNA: TGTGCCAGCAGCTTATTGACAGGGCAAGAGACCCAGTACTTC. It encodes CASSLLTGQETQYF.

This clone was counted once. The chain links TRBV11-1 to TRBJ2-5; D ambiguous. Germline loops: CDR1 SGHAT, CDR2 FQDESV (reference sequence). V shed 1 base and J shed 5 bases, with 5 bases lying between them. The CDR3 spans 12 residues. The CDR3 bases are TGTGCCAGCAGCTTAGTCGGGGAGACCCAGTACTTC. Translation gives CASSLVGETQYF.

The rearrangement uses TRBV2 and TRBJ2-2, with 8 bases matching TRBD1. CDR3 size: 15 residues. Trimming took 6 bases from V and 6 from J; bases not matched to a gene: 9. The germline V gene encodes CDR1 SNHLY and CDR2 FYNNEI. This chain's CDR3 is CASSRQGQAAGELFF. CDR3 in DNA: TGTGCCAGCAGCCGACAGGGACAGGCCGCCGGGGAGCTGTTTTTT.

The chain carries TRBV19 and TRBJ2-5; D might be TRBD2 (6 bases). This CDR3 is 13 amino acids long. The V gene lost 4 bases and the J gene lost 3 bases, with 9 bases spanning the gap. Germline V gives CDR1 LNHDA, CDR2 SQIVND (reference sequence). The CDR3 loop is CASSRLDEETQYF. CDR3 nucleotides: TGTGCCAGTAGTAGACTAGACGAAGAGACCCAGTACTTC.

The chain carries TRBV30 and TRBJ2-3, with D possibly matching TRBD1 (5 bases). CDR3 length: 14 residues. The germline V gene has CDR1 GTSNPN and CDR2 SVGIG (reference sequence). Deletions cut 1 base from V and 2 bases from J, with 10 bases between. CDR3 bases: TGTGCCTGGAGTGGACAGACCCTCACAGATACGCAGTATTTT. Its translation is CAWSGQTLTDTQYF.